This T cell receptor (beta chain) was recorded in a study of PD-L1 blockade in urothelial cancer. Study at large: Blood samples had a median of approximately 140,000 T cells, tens of thousands of unique TCRs, and clonality about 0.074.

The CDR3 is 16 residues long. Germline V CDR1 and CDR2: SGHNT, YYREEE (reference sequence). Deletions cut 5 bases from V and 4 bases from J, with 21 bases between. The table came from immunoSEQ multiplex PCR; TCRdb's copy has only in-frame clones and leaves some out. The table includes roughly 45,000 clones, 88% detected once. This specimen consisted of PBMCs, obtained around atezolizumab (anti-PD-L1) treatment. The chain recombines TRBV5-4 with TRBJ1-1, with D perhaps TRBD1 (6 bases). The clonotype originates from a woman aged 55-70 years with urothelial cancer. The CDR3 sequence is CASRKAPKQGSTEAFF. CDR3 DNA: TGTGCCAGCAGAAAGGCCCCGAAACAGGGAAGCACTGAAGCTTTCTTT.